This T cell receptor beta chain was profiled in a study of CD8 T cells in ankylosing spondylitis. Findings and limits, study-wide: The authors reported significant enrichment of disease-linked clones in matched ankylosing spondylitis synovial fluid. Made up of fewer than 10 highly homologous variants, a TCR beta motif appeared characteristic of ankylosing spondylitis blood. Both synovial fluid and blood in reactive arthritis had previously been reported to carry some motif variants.

This clonotype was observed many times. The antigen remains undetermined. Germline loops: CDR1 SGHTA, CDR2 FQGNSA. The CDR3 loop spans 14 amino acids. Trimming cost V 4 bases and J 8 bases; bases outside gene matches: 8. The authors made TCR beta libraries by quantitative 5'-RACE with molecular barcodes. TCRdb itself ran the 5' RACE reads through MiXCR, one entry per CDR3 protein. The sample records 200,000 or so distinct CDR3 sequences, around 13% being singletons. The source material was blood, either unsorted or a sorted T cell fraction (not recorded which). The TCR was taken from a female donor with ankylosing spondylitis or in good health (not recorded which). The rearrangement uses TRBV7-2 and TRBJ1-1, with 9 bases identical to TRBD1. This CDR3 is CASSSSGQGREAFF. CDR3 bases: TGTGCCAGCAGCTCCTCCGGACAGGGGAGGGAAGCTTTCTTT.